A single sample is the source of the 6 T cell receptor beta chains below, sequenced in a study of regulatory T cells in long-lasting Graves disease. To make TCR beta libraries, researchers used iRepertoire HTBI primers and Arm-PCR of CDR3 regions. A single record per CDR3 protein comes from TCRdb applying MiXCR to the multiplex PCR reads. The sample holds some 450,000 distinct CDR3 sequences, around 22% seen once. Described time point: persistent/refractory GD, antithyroid drugs over 5 years with positive TRAb. The authors made the TCR library using RNA they extracted from PBMCs. The sequencing used peripheral blood mononuclear cells (PBMCs), collected when the disease was refractory, from a patient treated with antithyroid drugs. All receptors come from a female donor with Graves disease.

The chain carries TRBV4-1 and TRBJ2-2, with D tentatively TRBD2 (6 bases). Germline CDR1 reads MGHRA; CDR2 reads YSYEKL. Trimming pared 2 bases from V and 7 bases from J, leaving 17 bases between. CDR3 length: 16 amino acids. The CDR3, as DNA: TGCGCCAGCAGCCAATCGGGGCTAGCGCGAATCGGGGAGCTGTTTTTT. Translating it yields CASSQSGLARIGELFF.

This clonotype was counted ten times or more. V gene TRBV20-1 combines with J gene TRBJ2-5; 7 positions agree with TRBD1. Germline trimming cut 0 bases from V and 2 bases from J; bases unmatched to any gene: 6. This CDR3 region has 15 residues. Germline loops: CDR1 DFQATT, CDR2 SNEGSKA (reference sequence). The CDR3 coding sequence is TGCAGTGCTAGAGATCTAGGACAGGTACAAGAGACCCAGTACTTC. Amino acid sequence: CSARDLGQVQETQYF.

This clonotype occurred a few times. The V gene is TRBV7-2, the J gene TRBJ1-6; D ambiguous. The CDR3 length is 16 residues. Germline V gene lookup returns CDR1 SGHTA and CDR2 FQGNSA. V lost 5 bases, J lost 5 bases, and 16 bases lay in between. For the CDR3, the DNA is TGTGCCAGCAGCCCCCTCACGGGGAGTCATAATTCACCCCTCCACTTT. Residues: CASSPLTGSHNSPLHF.

This clonotype showed up many times. CDR3 amino acids: CASRPTGTGFGYTF. In DNA form, the CDR3 reads TGTGCCAGCAGGCCGACCGGGACAGGGTTTGGCTACACCTTC. This chain joins TRBV28 and TRBJ1-2; TRBD1 matches 9 bases. The CDR3 length is 14 residues. CDR1 MDHEN and CDR2 SYDVKM come from the germline V gene. Trimming removed 6 bases from V and 7 bases from J; junction bases left unmatched: 9.

The chain is built from TRBV2 and TRBJ1-2; 11 bases line up with TRBD1. CDR1 is SNHLY, CDR2 FYNNEI, per germline. The V gene end was trimmed by 2 bases and the J gene end by 2 bases; junction bases not matched to a gene: 4. This CDR3 comprises 16 residues. For the CDR3, the DNA is TGTGCCAGCAGTGAAACTGGGACAGGGGGGAACTATGGCTACACCTTC. Protein: CASSETGTGGNYGYTF.

This clonotype was detected many times. This chain joins TRBV5-5 and TRBJ1-4, with D tentatively TRBD1 (5 bases). V lost 3 bases and J 0 bases, leaving 9 bases between the germline ends. Germline V lookup: CDR1 SGHKS, CDR2 YYEKEE (reference sequence). This CDR3 comprises 15 residues. CDR3 loop: CASSYRGTTNEKLFF. DNA for the CDR3: TGTGCCAGCAGCTACCGGGGGACAACTAATGAAAAACTGTTTTTT.